This T cell receptor (beta chain) was retrieved from a study of Ad26.COV2.S vaccination and SARS-CoV-2 variants. Study-level information: Each vaccinee took Ad26.COV2.S intramuscularly, once or twice 56 days apart. Points from the study as a whole: Comparable non-spike TCR breadth was observed in vaccine and placebo recipients. Individuals receiving vaccine had higher spike-specific TCR breadth than placebo recipients did.

Treatment given: roughly 20 received Ad26.COV2.S at low or high dose, single or two shots; roughly five received placebo; per-sample allocation not given. The investigators took samples on day 63 after the first vaccine or placebo injection. An Ad26 vector expressing Wuhan-strain SARS-CoV-2 spike served as the vaccine. Assay used: immunoSEQ multiplex PCR; TCRdb lists only in-frame clones, some missing. The top ten clones hold under 6% of a sample with 380,000 or so clones, around 89% of them seen once. Comments on this clone: Antigen: not known.

From germline, CDR1 is SQVTM and CDR2 ANQGSEA. The CDR3 spans 16 residues. V shed 0 bases, J shed 4 bases, and the junction held 7 bases outside the gene matches. This chain joins TRBV29-1 and TRBJ2-3; 10 nucleotides line up with TRBD2. The sequencing used peripheral blood, collected in a trial of Ad26.COV2.S vaccine versus placebo. This TCR came from a person aged 18-60 years who received the Ad26.COV2.S COVID-19 vaccine or a placebo. The CDR3 DNA is TGCAGCGTTGAAGAACTCCTAGCGGGAGCATCAGATACGCAGTATTTT. Its translation is CSVEELLAGASDTQYF.